This T cell receptor (beta chain) appears in the sequencing data of a study of cytomegalovirus exposure and HLA in healthy donors. CDR3 length: 15 amino acids. The trim removed 5 bases at V and 5 bases at J, leaving 12 bases unmatched. CDR1 is SGHTA, CDR2 FQGNSA, per germline. PCR primers comprised 60 Vbeta and 13 Jbeta primers. The data were produced by immunoSEQ multiplex PCR, yet TCRdb's version contains in-frame clones alone and is incomplete. The sample lists about 91,000 clones; about two thirds were seen once. The chain carries TRBV7-2 and TRBJ2-7; 7 bases align to TRBD1. The sequencing input was PBMCs. The receptor was derived from a human donor in good health. DNA of the CDR3: TGTGCCAGCAGCCATCGTCGTCTACAGGGGCACGAGCAGTACTTC. This encodes CASSHRRLQGHEQYF.